This record covers a single TCR beta chain. The antigen remains unidentified. Each of the sorted populations had a purity greater than 95%. This sample is part of a study of beta chain features in type 1 diabetes. Whole-study context: What patients shared with healthy donors was a similar profile of age, gender and cell yields.

Sequenced material consisted of expressed TCRB transcripts (all of the isolated RNA was reverse transcribed). The table came from immunoSEQ multiplex PCR; TCRdb's copy has only in-frame clones and leaves some out. The table shows approximately 46,000 clones, with 35% to 55% occurring only once. The study's findings and limits: Here, the possible influence of HLA type (on TCRB rearrangement) remained unresolved. There were fewer insertions and more deletions at the VDJ junctions of type 1 diabetes patients. Moderately but significantly shorter TCRB CDR3s were found in Type 1 diabetes patients in all four CD4+ subsets.

Trimming left V 4 bases short and J 4 bases short, with 13 bases between. Germline V CDR1 and CDR2: MNHNS, SASEGT. This CDR3 spans 14 amino acids. Sequenced: stem cell memory CD4+ T cells from blood. The chain combines TRBV6-1 with TRBJ1-2, with D tentatively TRBD1 (5 bases). This TCR was sampled from a man aged 25-45 years with type 1 diabetes. CDR3 nucleotides: TGTGCCAGCAGTGCATTACAGGAAACCTATGGCTACACCTTC. Its protein is CASSALQETYGYTF.